Below, 25 T cell receptor beta chains from the same sample are listed, as sequenced in a study of molecular identifiers for immune sequencing clone quantification. TCRdb ran MiXCR on the PCR reads and lists one entry per CDR3 protein. The sample shows approximately 590,000 distinct CDR3 sequences, roughly 23% of them seen only once. The sample was naive CD8+ T cells from blood, with Jurkat cell RNA spiked in. Subset specified: FACS-sorted CD8+CD4-CCR7+CD45RA+ naive T cells. These receptors all stem from a human donor in good health. Some libraries in this study had Jurkat cell RNA spiked in.

This clonotype showed up just a few times. This chain connects TRBV3-2 to TRBJ2-7; the table's D call, TRBD1, was not checked against the DNA. TRBV3-2 is a pseudogene segment. CDR3 length: 16 amino acids. CDR3 residues: CASSPLRGGKLSEQYF. CDR3 sequence (DNA): TGTGCCAGCAGCCCGTTACGGGGCGGAAAGCTCTCCGAGCAGTACTTC.

With regard to this clonotype: Being one base from a much bigger clone, this may be a read error. The chain uses TRBV28 and TRBJ2-5, with D possibly being TRBD2 (5 bases). Trimming pared 5 bases from V and 5 bases from J, leaving 15 bases between. Germline lookup yields CDR1 MDHEN and CDR2 SYDVKM. The CDR3 is made up of 14 amino acids. CDR3 sequence reads: CASSNGLWTETQYF. The CDR3 DNA reads as TGTGCCAGCAGTAATGGACTCTGGACCGAGACCCAGTACTTC.

The chain carries TRBV9 and TRBJ2-1; D uncertain. Germline loops: CDR1 SGDLS, CDR2 YYNGEE. The V end was cut by 5 bases, the J end by 6 bases, with 12 bases between. The CDR3 sequence is 13 residues long. CDR3 in amino acids: CASSLGRTNEQFF. The DNA of the CDR3 is TGTGCCAGCAGTCTCGGACGGACCAATGAGCAGTTCTTC.

The table lists this clonotype with many counts. This rearrangement joins TRBV7-9 to TRBJ1-5; possible D gene TRBD1, 5 bases. V was clipped by 4 bases and J by 2 bases, with 12 bases between them. Germline CDR1 is SEHNR and CDR2 is FQNEAQ (reference sequence). CDR3 length equals 15 residues. Here the CDR3 reads CASSSQGVGNQPQHF. CDR3 sequence (DNA): TGTGCCAGCAGCTCCCAGGGAGTTGGCAATCAGCCCCAGCATTTT.

This chain connects TRBV7-9 to TRBJ2-1; TRBD2 matches at 11 bases. CDR1 and CDR2 (germline): SEHNR, FQNEAQ (reference sequence). There are 18 residues in the CDR3. The ends lost 3 bases at V and 2 bases at J; junction bases unmatched: 9. For the CDR3, the DNA is TGTGCCAGCAGCTTTATAGAGGGACTAGCGGAGACCTACAATGAGCAGTTCTTC. This translates into CASSFIEGLAETYNEQFF.

This clonotype was detected only a few times. V gene TRBV6-5 combines with J gene TRBJ2-1; the match to TRBD2 covers 7 bases. The germline V gene encodes CDR1 MNHEY and CDR2 SVGAGI. V shed 2 bases, J shed 0 bases, and the junction held 13 bases outside the gene matches. This CDR3 has 19 residues. The CDR3 sequence: CASSYLSSGWRSSYNEQFF. The CDR3 nucleotides are TGTGCCAGCAGTTACCTTTCTAGCGGATGGAGAAGCTCCTACAATGAGCAGTTCTTC.

This clonotype was seen a handful of times. The chain uses TRBV5-6 and TRBJ2-2; the D gene is possibly TRBD1 (6 bases). Germline V CDR1 and CDR2: SGHDT, YYEEEE. The germline V and J ends were trimmed by 0 bases and 7 bases, with 13 bases remaining between them. The CDR3 length is 15 residues. This chain's CDR3 is CASSLATGGGGELFF. CDR3 DNA sequence: TGTGCCAGCAGCTTGGCGACAGGCGGTGGCGGGGAGCTGTTTTTT.

As to this clonotype: The junction departs from germline at one end; a sequencing error may be responsible. This chain links TRBV6-2 or TRBV6-3 with TRBJ2-7; D is unclear. The CDR3 is made up of 14 amino acids. Germline CDR1 and CDR2: MNHEY and SVGEGT. The CDR3 nucleotides read TGTGCCAGCCGTTACTCGCCGGGCCCCTCCGAGCCGTCCTTC. It encodes CASRYSPGPSEPSF.

This clonotype was observed a handful of times. The V call is TRBV7-6, the J call TRBJ1-1, with a tentative D call TRBD1 (5 bases). Germline CDR1 reads SGHVS; CDR2 reads FNYEAQ. The V and J ends lost 5 bases and 8 bases respectively, with 21 bases between them. This CDR3 has 15 amino acids. The CDR3 loop is CASSKGPGTPAEAFF. DNA for the CDR3: TGTGCCAGCAGCAAAGGTCCCGGGACCCCTGCGGAAGCTTTCTTT.

With regard to this clonotype: Germline and junction disagree at one end, which may indicate a read error. The chain links TRBV28 to TRBJ1-5; TRBD1 might be the D (6 bases). This CDR3 has 17 residues. The germline V gene has CDR1 MDHEN and CDR2 SYDVKM. This CDR3 is CASTIPPHRAMDQPQRF. In nucleotides, the CDR3 is TGTGCCAGCACCATCCCTCCACACAGGGCGATGGATCAGCCCCAGCGTTTT.

The V gene is TRBV2, the J gene TRBJ2-7; 12 bases match TRBD1. The CDR3 runs 15 residues. The germline CDR1 and CDR2 sequences are SNHLY and FYNNEI. The J segment lost 9 bases and the V segment lost 8 bases, leaving 14 bases of the junction unmatched. For the CDR3, the DNA is TGTGCCAGCCTAGCCCCGGGACAGGGGGCCTGGGCGCAGTACTTC. Amino acids: CASLAPGQGAWAQYF.

On this clonotype: The junction departs from the called germline gene at one end, perhaps through a read error. The rearrangement uses TRBV5-3 and TRBJ1-1; 7 nucleotides align to TRBD1. TRBV5-3 is given ORF status, its function remaining uncertain. The CDR3 extends over 15 amino acids. This chain's CDR3 is CASSLVWTGNTEAFF. For the CDR3, the DNA is TGTGCCAGCAGCTTGGTTTGGACAGGGAACACTGAAGCTTTCTTT.

The rearrangement joins TRBV5-1 to TRBJ1-5; D is uncertain. The CDR3 contains 14 residues. V was shortened by 6 bases and J by 2 bases, with 12 bases between the two germline ends. Germline CDR1 is SGHRS and CDR2 is YFSETQ. CDR3 nucleotide sequence: TGCGCCAGCAAGCTTACGGGAGGCAATCAGCCCCAGCATTTT. Translation: CASKLTGGNQPQHF.

This clonotype has at least ten counts. The chain joins TRBV24-1 to TRBJ2-7; 7 nucleotides match TRBD1. Germline CDR1 is KGHDR and CDR2 is SFDVKD. This CDR3 is 12 amino acids long. The V gene end was trimmed by 4 bases and the J gene end by 6 bases; junction bases not matched to a gene: 2. DNA of the CDR3: TGTGCCACCAGTGAAACAGGGGTCGAGCAGTACTTC. Translation gives CATSETGVEQYF.

This clonotype was seen at least ten times. The V and J genes are TRBV10-2 and TRBJ1-5; TRBD1 might be the D (5 bases). This CDR3 is 15 amino acids long. CDR1 and CDR2 (germline): WSHSY, SAAADI. Between the trimmed V and J ends, which lost 3 bases and 3 bases, there was a span of 12 bases. The DNA for the CDR3 is TGCGCCAGCAGTGATGTCCGGGGGTCCAATCAGCCCCAGCATTTT. It codes for CASSDVRGSNQPQHF.

Worth noting for this clonotype: At one of its ends the junction is not consistent with the germline gene, which may arise from a read error. The genes are TRBV5-3 and TRBJ2-1; 8 bases agree with TRBD2. TRBV5-3 carries the ORF label, with uncertain function. There are 15 residues in the CDR3. CDR3 nucleotide sequence: TGTGCCAGCAGCTTGGTGGCGGGGGGAGTCGGTGAGCAGTTCTTC. Protein: CASSLVAGGVGEQFF.

V and J are TRBV29-1 and TRBJ2-1, with D perhaps TRBD1 (6 bases). Trimming took off 1 base at V and 5 bases at J, with 9 bases between the two ends. Germline CDR1 is SQVTM and CDR2 is ANQGSEA. The CDR3 covers 13 residues. The CDR3 sequence: CSVEAWDNNEQFF. The CDR3 DNA reads as TGCAGCGTTGAAGCGTGGGACAACAATGAGCAGTTCTTC.

At least ten counts were recorded for this clonotype. The rearrangement links TRBV6-5 to TRBJ2-3; the D gene is possibly TRBD1 (6 bases). The CDR3 is 15 amino acids. Germline lookup yields CDR1 MNHEY and CDR2 SVGAGI. V lost 0 bases and J 2 bases, leaving 9 bases between the germline ends. CDR3 coding DNA: TGTGCCAGCAGTTACTCACAGGGATCCACAGATACGCAGTATTTT. It yields the protein CASSYSQGSTDTQYF.

This clonotype came up many times. The rearrangement links TRBV5-5 to TRBJ2-7; D is uncertain. This CDR3 has 14 residues. Germline V lookup: CDR1 SGHKS, CDR2 YYEKEE (reference sequence). Trimming removed 4 bases from V and 3 bases from J, with 14 bases in between. CDR3 DNA sequence: TGTGCCAGCAGCCCGCAAGATACGTTCTACGAGCAGTACTTC. This sequence encodes CASSPQDTFYEQYF.

This chain links TRBV15 with TRBJ2-1; 7 bases fit TRBD1. J was trimmed by 6 bases and V by 3 bases; bases with no gene match: 11. CDR1 is LNHNV and CDR2 is YYDKDF in the germline V gene (reference sequence). The CDR3 has 16 residues. This chain's CDR3 is CATSSFNRGRINEQFF. The CDR3 nucleotides are TGTGCCACCAGCAGTTTCAACAGGGGCCGGATCAATGAGCAGTTCTTC. The variable domain in full, with the rest retrieved from reference TRBV15 and TRBJ2-1, is DAMVIQNPRYQVTQFGKPVTLSCSQTLNHNVMYWYQQKSSQAPKLLFHYYDKDFNNEADTPDNFQSRRPNTSFCFLDIRSPGLGDTAMYLCATSSFNRGRINEQFFGPGTRLTVL.

This clonotype was detected a few times. CDR3 residues: CASRNELAGTAGELFF. The CDR3 DNA sequence: TGTGCCAGCAGAAACGAACTAGCGGGAACAGCCGGGGAGCTGTTTTTT. The chain has TRBV9 and TRBJ2-2; 10 bases match TRBD2. With 5 bases clipped from V and 6 bases from J, the junction kept 10 bases outside the gene matches. The germline V gene has CDR1 SGDLS and CDR2 YYNGEE. The length of the CDR3 is 16 residues.

The DNA for the CDR3 is TGCAGCGTTGGTGGTGGAGAGATGAACACTGAAGCTTTCTTT. Translated: CSVGGGEMNTEAFF. The genes are TRBV29-1 and TRBJ1-1; D unresolved. Germline lookup yields CDR1 SQVTM and CDR2 ANQGSEA. V lost 4 bases to trimming and J lost 0 bases, with 12 bases between them. This CDR3 has 14 amino acids. Filled out from reference TRBV29-1 and TRBJ1-1, the complete variable domain reads SAVISQKPSRDICQRGTSLTIQCQVDSQVTMMFWYRQQPGQSLTLIATANQGSEATYESGFVIDKFPISRPNLTFSTLTVSNMSPEDSSIYLCSVGGGEMNTEAFFGQGTRLTVV.

The CDR3, as DNA: TGTGCCAGCCGCTGGAGACTAACTGAAGCAGATACGCAGTATTTT. It translates to CASRWRLTEADTQYF. The chain recombines TRBV7-2 with TRBJ2-3; D possibly corresponds to TRBD2 (5 bases). The CDR3 is 15 residues long. V was trimmed by 8 bases and J by 4 bases, leaving 19 bases between them. Germline CDR1 reads SGHTA; CDR2 reads FQGNSA.

Only a few counts were recorded for this clonotype. The V gene is TRBV9, the J gene TRBJ2-5, with D maybe TRBD2 (6 bases). Germline V lookup: CDR1 SGDLS, CDR2 YYNGEE. V was shortened by 4 bases and J by 0 bases, with 16 bases between the two germline ends. The CDR3 sequence is 16 residues long. CDR3 sequence: CASSFSSVADQETQYF. Here the CDR3 DNA reads TGTGCCAGCAGCTTCAGTTCGGTAGCGGACCAAGAGACCCAGTACTTC.

As regards this clonotype: With a much larger clone just one base away, this may be a read error. It is likely a read error, because the conserved phenylalanine at the end of the CDR3 is missing. The chain is built from TRBV14 and TRBJ2-7; TRBD1 aligns across 8 bases. The CDR3 spans 14 residues. In germline, CDR1 is SGHDN, CDR2 FVKESK. V dropped 1 base and J dropped 5; count of bases not matched to a gene: 4. The CDR3, as DNA: TGTGCCAGCAGCCAAGGTGACAGGGGCCACGAGCAGTACCTC. This encodes CASSQGDRGHEQYL.